This section outlines one T cell receptor (beta chain) sequence together with its context. Its antigen is unknown. This entry comes from a study of OX40 agonist ivuxolimab in advanced cancers. Whole-study context: Across the patients, intravenous ivuxolimab was delivered every 2 weeks at 0.01 to 10 mg/kg.

Between the trimmed V and J ends, which lost 11 bases and 0 bases, there was a span of 16 bases. Germline lookup yields CDR1 SNHLY and CDR2 FYNNEI. The CDR3 is made up of 14 amino acids. Produced via immunoSEQ multiplex PCR; TCRdb's table is partial and in-frame only. Counted here are 30,000 to 40,000 clones, roughly 76% occurring once; the ten biggest clones make up about 19%. Study conclusions and caveats: On average, a greater number of expanded clones characterised CD8+ T cells relative to CD4+. By week 6 at 0.1 to 3.0 mg/kg, blood CD4+ and CD8+ T cells had expanded clonally.

Sequenced here: CD4+ or CD8+ T cells sorted from blood, sampled in a trial of the OX40 agonist ivuxolimab. The receptor comes from an adult with an advanced solid tumor such as melanoma, head and neck, liver or kidney cancer. This sequence joins TRBV2 and TRBJ1-2; D possibly corresponds to TRBD1 (6 bases). The CDR3 loop is CAGTDRFANYGYTF. DNA of the CDR3: TGTGCCGGTACTGACAGGTTTGCTAACTATGGCTACACCTTC.